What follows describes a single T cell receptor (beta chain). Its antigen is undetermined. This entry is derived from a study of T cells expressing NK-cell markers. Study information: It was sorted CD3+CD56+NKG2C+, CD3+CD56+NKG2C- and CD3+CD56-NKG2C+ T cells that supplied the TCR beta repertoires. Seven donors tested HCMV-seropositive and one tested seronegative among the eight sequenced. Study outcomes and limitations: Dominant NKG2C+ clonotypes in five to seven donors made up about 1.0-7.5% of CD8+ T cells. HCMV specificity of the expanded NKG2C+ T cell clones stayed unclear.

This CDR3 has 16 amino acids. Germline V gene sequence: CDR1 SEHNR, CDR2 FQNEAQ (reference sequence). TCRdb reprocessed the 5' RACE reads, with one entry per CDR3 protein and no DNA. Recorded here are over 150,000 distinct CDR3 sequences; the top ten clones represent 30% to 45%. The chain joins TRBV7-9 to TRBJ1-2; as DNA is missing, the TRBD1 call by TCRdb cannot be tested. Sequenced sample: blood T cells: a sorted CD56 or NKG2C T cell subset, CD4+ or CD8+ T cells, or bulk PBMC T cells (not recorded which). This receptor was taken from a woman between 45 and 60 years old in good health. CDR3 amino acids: CASSPSEQGLGYGYTF.